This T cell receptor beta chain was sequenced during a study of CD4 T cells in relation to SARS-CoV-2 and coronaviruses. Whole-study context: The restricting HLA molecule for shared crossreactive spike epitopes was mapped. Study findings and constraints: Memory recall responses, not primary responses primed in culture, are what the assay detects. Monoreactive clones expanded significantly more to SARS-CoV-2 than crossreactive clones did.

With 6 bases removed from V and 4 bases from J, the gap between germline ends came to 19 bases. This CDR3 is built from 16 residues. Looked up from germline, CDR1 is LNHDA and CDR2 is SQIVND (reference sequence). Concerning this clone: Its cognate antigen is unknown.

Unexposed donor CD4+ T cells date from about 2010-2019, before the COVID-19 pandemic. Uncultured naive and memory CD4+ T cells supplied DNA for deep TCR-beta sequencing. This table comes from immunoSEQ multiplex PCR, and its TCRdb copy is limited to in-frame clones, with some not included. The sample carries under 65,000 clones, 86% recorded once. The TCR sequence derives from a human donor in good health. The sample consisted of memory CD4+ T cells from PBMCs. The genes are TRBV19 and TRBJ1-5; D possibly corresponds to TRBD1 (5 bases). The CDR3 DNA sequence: TGTGCCAGTAGCCCGCCCACAGTGGGGGGAAATCAGCCCCAGCATTTT. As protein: CASSPPTVGGNQPQHF.